The source of this T cell receptor (beta chain) is a study of Ad26.COV2.S vaccination and SARS-CoV-2 variants. The treatment here: about 20 received Ad26.COV2.S at low or high dose, single or two shots; several received placebo; per-sample allocation not given. On day 63 after the first injection, vaccine and placebo recipients gave samples. The CDR3 runs to 15 residues. Germline V gene sequence: CDR1 MGHRA, CDR2 YSYEKL. V was shortened by 4 bases and J by 1 base, with 10 bases between the two germline ends. Produced via immunoSEQ multiplex PCR; TCRdb's table is partial and in-frame only. Among roughly 700,000 clones listed, more than 70% were seen once.

Sample: peripheral blood, taken in a trial of Ad26.COV2.S vaccine versus placebo. V is TRBV4-1 and J is TRBJ2-2; TRBD2 is a possible D gene (5 bases). The receptor's source is a person aged 18 to 65 who received the Ad26.COV2.S COVID-19 vaccine or a placebo. CDR3 amino acids: CASSPTSVNTGELFF. CDR3 nucleotides: TGCGCCAGCAGCCCAACTAGTGTGAACACCGGGGAGCTGTTTTTT.